The T cell receptor (beta chain) under discussion was sequenced for a study of beta chain features in type 1 diabetes (dated by TCRdb to between 2018 and 2020). In the study overall: Patients and healthy donors did not differ in mean age, gender distribution, total cell number or subset yield. Across all samples, about 110 million sorted cells were examined, and cell number per subset correlated strongly with RNA yield. The study compared the TCRB repertoires of sorted circulating CD4+ T cell subsets in recently diagnosed type 1 diabetes patients with those in matched healthy donors. Regulatory and stem cell-like memory subsets were isolated from only 8 patients and roughly eight healthy donors, whereas naive and central memory subsets came from all 30 or so donors.

From each donor, a single peripheral blood sample of around 0.12 L on average was drawn into heparinised tubes. A BD FACSAria II was used to sort naive, central memory, regulatory and stem cell-like memory CD4+ T cells with a panel that included CD45RO, CCR7, CD25, CD127, CD95 and CD27. Purity was above 98% for every sorted population. PBMCs were isolated right away by Lymphoprep density gradient centrifugation and were stained directly, without culture. So that batch effects would be minimized, each experiment stained and sorted samples in pairs, pairing one healthy donor with one patient. All of the isolated RNA was reverse transcribed with the High Capacity cDNA Reverse Transcription Kit, so expressed TCRB transcripts were sequenced. Deep immunoSEQ sequencing was applied to naive, central memory and regulatory T cell samples, giving an average of roughly 3.5 million total reads per sample. After sorted cells were lysed in RLT buffer, RNA was extracted with DNase-treated RNeasy Micro or Mini kits, with the choice depending on cell number. Each cell subset was processed on its own to prevent cross-contamination, while patient and healthy donor samples were processed together. TCRB sequences were amplified from cDNA with the immunoSEQ multiplex PCR, producing 87-bp fragments spanning the CDR3 region. Amplicons were sequenced on the Illumina HiSeq platform. For the original study's pipeline: PCR bias was corrected computationally using synthetic template baselines, and reads within Hamming distance 2 were collapsed, with unmergeable singletons discarded. Reads were aligned against IMGT so that V, D and J genes, CDR3 length and insertions or deletions at six rearrangement sites could be assigned. Within each subset, clonotype counts were normalized to the number of sorted cells before true diversity and Gini coefficients were calculated with the tcR R package. Repertoire sharing was quantified using the overlap coefficient calculated on TCRB nucleotide sequences. Out-of-frame TCRB sequences from naive cells were analyzed as a proxy for the pre-selection repertoire. TCRdb re-hosts the immuneACCESS table, in-frame sequences only. Its copies lack some clones; in the studies checked, an unresolved V gene accounts for under half of them, and the cause for the rest is not known. The V and J calls and clone size come from that table; D and trimming were worked out from the DNA. For this sample the table gives hundreds of thousands of clones, of which roughly 12% were detected only once. The ten largest clones represent approximately 0.015% of the sample.

Reading from cysteine to phenylalanine, the CDR3 counts 15 amino acids. The entry retains the CDR3 DNA only, 45 bases that are in frame from base 1. V is clipped by 4 bases and J by 0 bases, and the sequence between their germline boundaries is 12 bases long. CDR1 and CDR2, per the germline V gene, are SGHRS and YFSETQ. For this clone: This clone's antigen is unknown. No base qualities exist here, and no much larger clone lies one base off it.

Here is what the overall study found, with its caveats: Naive, central memory and regulatory TCRB repertoires appeared to be more alike among patients than among healthy donors. At VDJ recombination sites, type 1 diabetes patients had fewer insertions and more deleted nucleotides, which implies abnormalities in thymic rearrangement. A moderate but significant shortening of TCRB CDR3 length was observed in type 1 diabetes patients in all four CD4+ subsets. Sequencing cDNA rather than genomic DNA could over-represent highly expressing activated cells, although activation and CD3 levels did not differ between groups. HLA sub-analyses involved small numbers of individuals, so any influence of HLA type on TCRB rearrangement remained unresolved. PCR may preferentially amplify shorter templates, but because patient and control samples were amplified and corrected together, any resulting skew would affect both groups equally.

This chain joins TRBV5-1 to TRBJ2-3; possibly the D gene is TRBD2, per 5 matching bases. The origin of this receptor is a young man in good health. Sample: naive CD4+ T cells from blood. The cell subset or site label on this specimen signifies: true naive CD4+ T cells. The CDR3 amino acid sequence is: CASSLLGPSTDTQYF. The nucleotides are TGCGCCAGCAGCCTACTAGGTCCAAGCACAGATACGCAGTATTTT.